Listed below are T cell receptor beta chains from one sample, sequenced in a study of blood T cell repertoires in COVID-19. Sequencing used immunoSEQ multiplex PCR; TCRdb keeps in-frame clones, though not all of them. The table has around 300,000 clones, over 75% seen once. The sample was PBMCs or T cells enriched from blood (not recorded which). The receptors stem from a woman aged 30 to 39 who had recovered from COVID-19. Both conserved end residues are part of each CDR3. Each record gives: CDR3 protein, J gene, V gene, clone size. Some rows mark clone size as missing; the rest say once, few, many or name a class of expanded clone.

CDR3aa: CASSLGGYSNQPQHF
j_gene: TRBJ1-5
v_gene: TRBV5-1
abundance: .

CDR3aa: CASSSTGGPYEQYF
j_gene: TRBJ2-7
v_gene: TRBV27
abundance: .

CDR3aa: CASSLLQGYEQYF
j_gene: TRBJ2-7
v_gene: TRBV7-2
abundance: .

CDR3aa: CATSMGTGYQETQYF
j_gene: TRBJ2-5
v_gene: TRBV6-5
abundance: .

CDR3aa: CASSPGTGGINQPQHF
j_gene: TRBJ1-5
v_gene: TRBV28
abundance: .

CDR3aa: CASSQGDSYTDTQYF
j_gene: TRBJ2-3
v_gene: TRBV4-2
abundance: .

CDR3aa: CASSPLGGTQYF
j_gene: TRBJ2-5
v_gene: TRBV18
abundance: .

CDR3aa: CASSQVAGRETPLHF
j_gene: TRBJ1-6
v_gene: TRBV4-3
abundance: .

CDR3aa: CASSMFVSYEQYF
j_gene: TRBJ2-7
v_gene: TRBV19
abundance: .

CDR3aa: CASSLRIAGSSYEQYF
j_gene: TRBJ2-7
v_gene: TRBV7-8
abundance: .

CDR3aa: CASRMGGVNTEAFF
j_gene: TRBJ1-1
v_gene: TRBV19
abundance: once

CDR3aa: CASSYWGTGGINYGYTF
j_gene: TRBJ1-2
v_gene: TRBV5-6
abundance: once

CDR3aa: CASSLPGGPDTQYF
j_gene: TRBJ2-3
v_gene: TRBV5-1
abundance: .

CDR3aa: CASSDSYEQYF
j_gene: TRBJ2-7
v_gene: TRBV25-1
abundance: .

CDR3aa: CASSIWGQPEEAQHF
j_gene: TRBJ1-5
v_gene: TRBV5-1
abundance: .

CDR3aa: CSARTSYEQYF
j_gene: TRBJ2-7
v_gene: TRBV20-1
abundance: .

CDR3aa: CASSATGNEQYF
j_gene: TRBJ2-7
v_gene: TRBV7-6
abundance: .

CDR3aa: CASRYMGQGNHEQYF
j_gene: TRBJ2-7
v_gene: TRBV6-6
abundance: .

CDR3aa: CASSSGTGGQLNTGELFF
j_gene: TRBJ2-2
v_gene: TRBV27
abundance: .

CDR3aa: CATSDPGTNYNEQFF
j_gene: TRBJ2-1
v_gene: TRBV24-1
abundance: .

CDR3aa: CASSSGRQPQHF
j_gene: TRBJ1-5
v_gene: TRBV27
abundance: .

CDR3aa: CASSKGLAGGHQTQYF
j_gene: TRBJ2-5
v_gene: TRBV19
abundance: .

CDR3aa: CASSLFLGTNEKLFF
j_gene: TRBJ1-4
v_gene: TRBV5-1
abundance: .

CDR3aa: CATSDSDRETQYF
j_gene: TRBJ2-5
v_gene: TRBV24-1
abundance: .

CDR3aa: CSVVGTGGNQPQHF
j_gene: TRBJ1-5
v_gene: TRBV29-1
abundance: .

CDR3aa: CASSPGQSSNQPQHF
j_gene: TRBJ1-5
v_gene: TRBV7-8
abundance: .

CDR3aa: CSASGQGAGSPLHF
j_gene: TRBJ1-6
v_gene: TRBV20-1
abundance: .

CDR3aa: CASSYGGGYGYTF
j_gene: TRBJ1-2
v_gene: TRBV6-5
abundance: .

CDR3aa: CASTRTLQGGRDEQFF
j_gene: TRBJ2-1
v_gene: TRBV9
abundance: .

CDR3aa: CASSMRSSSGANVLTF
j_gene: TRBJ2-6
v_gene: TRBV19
abundance: .

CDR3aa: CASSIAGLAGPSSYEQYF
j_gene: TRBJ2-7
v_gene: TRBV19
abundance: .

CDR3aa: CASSSRVSGNTIYF
j_gene: TRBJ1-3
v_gene: TRBV7-2
abundance: .

CDR3aa: CAWSVRKPNRANQPQHF
j_gene: TRBJ1-5
v_gene: TRBV30
abundance: .

CDR3aa: CASSQTGPYEQYF
j_gene: TRBJ2-7
v_gene: TRBV3-1/TRBV3-2
abundance: .

CDR3aa: CASSLGGSRQETQYF
j_gene: TRBJ2-5
v_gene: TRBV6-2/TRBV6-3
abundance: .

CDR3aa: CASSSTYSNQPQHF
j_gene: TRBJ1-5
v_gene: TRBV28
abundance: .

CDR3aa: CASSLASTGISTEAFF
j_gene: TRBJ1-1
v_gene: TRBV5-1
abundance: .

CDR3aa: CASSIVTEAAGYGYTF
j_gene: TRBJ1-2
v_gene: TRBV19
abundance: .

CDR3aa: CATSMTGANSPLHF
j_gene: TRBJ1-6
v_gene: TRBV15
abundance: .

CDR3aa: CASSYTGNEQFF
j_gene: TRBJ2-1
v_gene: TRBV6-5
abundance: .

CDR3aa: CASRPGGYEQYF
j_gene: TRBJ2-7
v_gene: TRBV28
abundance: .

CDR3aa: CSVGRRLSYEQYF
j_gene: TRBJ2-7
v_gene: TRBV29-1
abundance: once

CDR3aa: CASSLLDRGEQYF
j_gene: TRBJ2-7
v_gene: TRBV12-3/TRBV12-4
abundance: .

CDR3aa: CASSPPTGVGAEAFF
j_gene: TRBJ1-1
v_gene: TRBV3-1/TRBV3-2
abundance: .

CDR3aa: CASSSQDFTDTQYF
j_gene: TRBJ2-3
v_gene: TRBV7-3
abundance: .

CDR3aa: CASSSSVLAGARGRVAQYF
j_gene: TRBJ2-5
v_gene: TRBV28
abundance: .

CDR3aa: CASSPRGNSYNEQFF
j_gene: TRBJ2-1
v_gene: TRBV7-2
abundance: .

CDR3aa: CASSLGVDRGGTEAFF
j_gene: TRBJ1-1
v_gene: TRBV7-9
abundance: .

CDR3aa: CAISDGSGRLVYNEQFF
j_gene: TRBJ2-1
v_gene: TRBV10-3
abundance: .

CDR3aa: CASSRASGNYNEQFF
j_gene: TRBJ2-1
v_gene: TRBV7-3
abundance: .

CDR3aa: CAIKTGYGYTF
j_gene: TRBJ1-2
v_gene: TRBV10-3
abundance: .

CDR3aa: CASSQMAGQYEQYF
j_gene: TRBJ2-7
v_gene: TRBV4-3
abundance: .

CDR3aa: CASSIGGAAYEQYF
j_gene: TRBJ2-7
v_gene: TRBV19
abundance: .

CDR3aa: CASSLKAGTLYEQYF
j_gene: TRBJ2-7
v_gene: TRBV7-2
abundance: .